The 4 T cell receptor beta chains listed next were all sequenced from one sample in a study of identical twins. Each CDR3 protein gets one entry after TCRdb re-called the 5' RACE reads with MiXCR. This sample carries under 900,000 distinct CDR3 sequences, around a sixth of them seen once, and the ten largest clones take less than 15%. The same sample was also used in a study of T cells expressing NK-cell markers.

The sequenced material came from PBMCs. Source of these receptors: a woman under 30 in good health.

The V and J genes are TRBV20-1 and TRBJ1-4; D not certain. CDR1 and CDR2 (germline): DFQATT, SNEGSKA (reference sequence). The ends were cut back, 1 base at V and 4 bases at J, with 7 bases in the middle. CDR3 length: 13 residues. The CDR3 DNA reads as TGCAGTGCTAGAGGTGCCTATAATGAAAAACTGTTTTTT. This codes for CSARGAYNEKLFF.

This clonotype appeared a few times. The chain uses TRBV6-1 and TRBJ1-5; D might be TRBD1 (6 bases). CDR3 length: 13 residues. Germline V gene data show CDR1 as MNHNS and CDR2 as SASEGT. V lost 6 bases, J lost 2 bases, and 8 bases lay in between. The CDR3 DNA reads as TGTGCCAGCAGGGGGGCCCGCAATCAGCCCCAGCATTTT. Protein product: CASRGARNQPQHF.

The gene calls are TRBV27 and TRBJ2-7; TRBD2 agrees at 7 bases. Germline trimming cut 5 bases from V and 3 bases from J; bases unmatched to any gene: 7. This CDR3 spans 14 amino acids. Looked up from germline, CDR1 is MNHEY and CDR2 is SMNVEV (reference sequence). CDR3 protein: CASSRKGLFYEQYF. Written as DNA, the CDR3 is TGTGCCAGCAGTAGAAAGGGACTATTCTACGAGCAGTACTTC.

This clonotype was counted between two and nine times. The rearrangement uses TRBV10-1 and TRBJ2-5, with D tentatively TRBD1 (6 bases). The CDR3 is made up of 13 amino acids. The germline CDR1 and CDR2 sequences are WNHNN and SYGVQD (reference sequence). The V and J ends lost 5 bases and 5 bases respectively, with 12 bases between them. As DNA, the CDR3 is TGCGCCAGCAGTAAACAGGGATCGGAGACCCAGTACTTC. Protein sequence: CASSKQGSETQYF.